This T cell receptor beta chain comes out of a study of T cells in Graves' hyperthyroidism and ophthalmopathy. Study-wide background: Peripheral blood was drawn at first diagnosis, prior to all treatment. Broader study findings: A model using 13 V-J features told ophthalmopathy apart from stable hyperthyroidism.

The CDR3 regions of TCR beta were amplified from RNA transcripts. First-round RT-PCR targeting the TCR CDR3 was performed with the HTBI primer set. One entry per CDR3 protein results from TCRdb running MiXCR on the multiplex PCR reads. Of a few hundred thousand distinct CDR3 sequences detected, approximately 22% appear once; the ten largest clones hold approximately 49%. Not enrolled were patients with uncontrolled infection, other autoimmune disease, pregnancy or lactation. This clonotype was seen at least ten times. As yet, its antigen is unknown. The V end lost 4 bases, the J end lost 2 bases, and 9 bases lay between the germline ends. The CDR3 totals 14 residues. CDR1 is ENHRY and CDR2 is SYGVKD in the germline V gene.

This clonotype was sampled from a woman in her 70s with Graves' ophthalmopathy. This chain connects TRBV10-3 to TRBJ1-5; D uncertain. The sequenced sample consisted of blood. CDR3 DNA: TGTGCCATCAGTGGACCGGGCCGCAATCAGCCCCAGCATTTT. Its translation is CAISGPGRNQPQHF.